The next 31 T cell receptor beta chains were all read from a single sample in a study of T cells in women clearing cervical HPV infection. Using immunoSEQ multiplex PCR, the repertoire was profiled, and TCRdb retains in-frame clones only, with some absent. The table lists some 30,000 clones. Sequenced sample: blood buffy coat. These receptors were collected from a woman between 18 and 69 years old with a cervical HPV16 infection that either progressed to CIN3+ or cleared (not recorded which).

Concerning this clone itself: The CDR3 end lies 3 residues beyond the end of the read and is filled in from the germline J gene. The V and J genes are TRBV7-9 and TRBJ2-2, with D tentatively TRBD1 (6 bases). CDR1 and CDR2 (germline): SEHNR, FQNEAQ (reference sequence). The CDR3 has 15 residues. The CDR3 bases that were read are TGTGCCAGCAGCTGGAACGAGGGGGTTAATTCACCG. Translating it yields CASSWNEGVNSP. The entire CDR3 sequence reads CASSWNEGVNSPLFF.

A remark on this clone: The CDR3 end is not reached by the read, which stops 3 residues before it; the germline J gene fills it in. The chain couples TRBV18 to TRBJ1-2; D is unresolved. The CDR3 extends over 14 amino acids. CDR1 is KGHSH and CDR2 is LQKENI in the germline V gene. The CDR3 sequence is CASLSLTSVHDYTF. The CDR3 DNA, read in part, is TGTGCCAGCCTAAGCCTGACTAGTGTACATGAC.

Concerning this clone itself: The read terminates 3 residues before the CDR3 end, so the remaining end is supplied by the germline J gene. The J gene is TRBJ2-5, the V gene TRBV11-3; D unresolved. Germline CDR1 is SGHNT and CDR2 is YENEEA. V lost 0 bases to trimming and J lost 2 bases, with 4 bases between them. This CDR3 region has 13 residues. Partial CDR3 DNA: TGTGCCAGCAGCTTAGACAGTCAAGAGACC. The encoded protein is CASSLDSQET. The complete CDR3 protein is CASSLDSQETQYF.

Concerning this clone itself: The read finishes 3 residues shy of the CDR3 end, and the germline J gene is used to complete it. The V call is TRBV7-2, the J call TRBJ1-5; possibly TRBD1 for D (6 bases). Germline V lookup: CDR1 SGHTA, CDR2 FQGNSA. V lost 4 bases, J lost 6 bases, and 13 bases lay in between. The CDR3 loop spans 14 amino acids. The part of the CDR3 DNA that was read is TGTGCCAGCAGCTCCACCAGCAGGGGTCAGCCC. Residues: CASSSTSRGQP. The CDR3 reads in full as CASSSTSRGQPQHF.

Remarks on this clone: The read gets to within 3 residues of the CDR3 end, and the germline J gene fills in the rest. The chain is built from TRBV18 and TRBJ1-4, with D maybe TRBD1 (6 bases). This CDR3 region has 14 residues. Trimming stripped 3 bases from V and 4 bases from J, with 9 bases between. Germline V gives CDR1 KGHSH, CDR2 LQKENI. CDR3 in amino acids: CASSPGANNEKLFF. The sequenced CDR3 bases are TGTGCCAGCTCACCGGGGGCCAATAATGAAAAA.

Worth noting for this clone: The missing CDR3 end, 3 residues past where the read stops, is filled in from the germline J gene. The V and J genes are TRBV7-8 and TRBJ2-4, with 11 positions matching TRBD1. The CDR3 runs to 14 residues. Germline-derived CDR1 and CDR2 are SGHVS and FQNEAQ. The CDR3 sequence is CASSPRTGGNGQYF. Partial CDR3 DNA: TGTGCCAGCAGCCCTCGGACAGGGGGCAATGGT.

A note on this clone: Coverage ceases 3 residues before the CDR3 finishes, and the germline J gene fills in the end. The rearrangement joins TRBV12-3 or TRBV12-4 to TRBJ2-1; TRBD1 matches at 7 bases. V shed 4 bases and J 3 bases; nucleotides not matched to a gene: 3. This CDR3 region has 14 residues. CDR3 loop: CASSSQGNYNEQFF. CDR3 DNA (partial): TGTGCCAGCAGTTCACAGGGGAACTACAATGAG.

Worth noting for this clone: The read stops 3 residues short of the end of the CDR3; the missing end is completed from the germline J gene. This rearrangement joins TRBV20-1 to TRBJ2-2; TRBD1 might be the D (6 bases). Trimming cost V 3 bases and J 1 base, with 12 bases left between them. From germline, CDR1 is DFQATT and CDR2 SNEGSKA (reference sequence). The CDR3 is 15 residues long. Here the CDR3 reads CSASPQGMNTGELFF. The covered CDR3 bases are TGCAGTGCTAGCCCGCAGGGGATGAACACCGGGGAG.

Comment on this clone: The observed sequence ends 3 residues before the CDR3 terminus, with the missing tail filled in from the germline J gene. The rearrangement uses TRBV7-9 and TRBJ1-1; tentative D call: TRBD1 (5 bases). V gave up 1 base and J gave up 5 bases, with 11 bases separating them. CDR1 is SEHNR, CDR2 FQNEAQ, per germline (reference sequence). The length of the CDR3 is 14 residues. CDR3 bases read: TGTGCCAGCAGCTTAGGGGGCTTAGGAACTGAA. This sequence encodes CASSLGGLGTE. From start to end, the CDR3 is CASSLGGLGTEAFF.

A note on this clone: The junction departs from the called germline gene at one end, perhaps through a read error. CDR3 protein: CASSVGDGFSYYGYTF. The sequenced part of the CDR3 DNA is TGTGCCAGCAGTGTCGGAGACGGATTTTCTTACTATGGT. The chain carries TRBV2 and TRBJ1-2; D gene ambiguous. The DNA ends 3 residues before the CDR3 does, and the rest of the CDR3 is filled in from the germline J gene. CDR1 is SNHLY and CDR2 is FYNNEI in the germline V gene. CDR3 size: 16 residues.

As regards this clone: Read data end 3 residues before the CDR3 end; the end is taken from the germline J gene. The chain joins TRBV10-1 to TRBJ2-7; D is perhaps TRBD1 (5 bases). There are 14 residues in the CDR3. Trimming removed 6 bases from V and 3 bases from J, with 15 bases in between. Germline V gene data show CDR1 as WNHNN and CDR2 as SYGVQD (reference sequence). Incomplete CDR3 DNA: TGCGCCAGCAGCGCTCAGATTGGACACTACGAG. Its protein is CASSAQIGHYE. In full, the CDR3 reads CASSAQIGHYEQYF.

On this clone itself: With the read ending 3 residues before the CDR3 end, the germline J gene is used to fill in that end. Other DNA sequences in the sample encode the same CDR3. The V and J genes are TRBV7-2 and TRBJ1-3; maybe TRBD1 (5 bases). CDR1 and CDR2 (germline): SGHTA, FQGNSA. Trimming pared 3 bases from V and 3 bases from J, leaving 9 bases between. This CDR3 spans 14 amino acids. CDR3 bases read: TGTGCCAGCAGCTTTGCGCAGGGTGGAAACACC. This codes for CASSFAQGGNT. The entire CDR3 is CASSFAQGGNTIYF.

The CDR3: CASTARGAGGELFF. CDR3 DNA (partial): TGTGCCAGCACCGCCCGCGGCGCCGGCGGGGAG. The chain carries TRBV27 and TRBJ2-2; D is ambiguous. Read data end 3 residues before the CDR3 end; the end is taken from the germline J gene. The V and J ends lost 7 bases and 7 bases respectively, with 16 bases between them. Per germline, CDR1 MNHEY and CDR2 SMNVEV (reference sequence). This CDR3 contains 14 residues.

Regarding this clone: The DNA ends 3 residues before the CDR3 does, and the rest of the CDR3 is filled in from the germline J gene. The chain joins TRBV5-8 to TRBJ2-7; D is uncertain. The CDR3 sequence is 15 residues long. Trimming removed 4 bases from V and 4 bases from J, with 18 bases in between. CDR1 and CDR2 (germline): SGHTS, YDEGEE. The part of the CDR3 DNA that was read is TGTGCCAGCAGCCCTCGGGTCGGCCTTTCGTACGAG. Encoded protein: CASSPRVGLSYE. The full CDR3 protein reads CASSPRVGLSYEQYF.

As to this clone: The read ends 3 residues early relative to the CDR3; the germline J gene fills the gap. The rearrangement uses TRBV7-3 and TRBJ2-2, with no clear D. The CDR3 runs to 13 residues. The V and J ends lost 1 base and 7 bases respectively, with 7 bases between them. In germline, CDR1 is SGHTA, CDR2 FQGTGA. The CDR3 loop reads CASSLSSVGELFF. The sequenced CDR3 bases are TGTGCCAGCAGCTTAAGCTCGGTCGGGGAG.

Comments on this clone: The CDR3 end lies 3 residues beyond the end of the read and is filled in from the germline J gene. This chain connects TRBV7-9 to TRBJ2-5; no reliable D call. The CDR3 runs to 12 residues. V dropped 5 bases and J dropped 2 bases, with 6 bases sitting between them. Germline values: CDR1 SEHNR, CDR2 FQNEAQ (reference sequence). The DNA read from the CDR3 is TGTGCCAGCAGCCCTCCGCAAGAGACC. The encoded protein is CASSPPQET. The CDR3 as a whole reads CASSPPQETQYF.

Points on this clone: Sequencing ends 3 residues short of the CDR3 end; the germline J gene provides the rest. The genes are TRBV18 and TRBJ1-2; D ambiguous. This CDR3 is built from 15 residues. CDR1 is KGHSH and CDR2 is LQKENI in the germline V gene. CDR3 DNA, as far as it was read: TGTGCCAGCTCACCAGCCACTAGCGGGATTGCCGAC. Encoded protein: CASSPATSGIAD. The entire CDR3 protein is CASSPATSGIADYTF. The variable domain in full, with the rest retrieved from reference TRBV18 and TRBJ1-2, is NAGVMQNPRHLVRRRGQEARLRCSPMKGHSHVYWYRQLPEEGLKFMVYLQKENIIDESGMPKERFSAEFPKEGPSILRIQQVVRGDSAAYFCASSPATSGIADYTFGSGTRLTVV.

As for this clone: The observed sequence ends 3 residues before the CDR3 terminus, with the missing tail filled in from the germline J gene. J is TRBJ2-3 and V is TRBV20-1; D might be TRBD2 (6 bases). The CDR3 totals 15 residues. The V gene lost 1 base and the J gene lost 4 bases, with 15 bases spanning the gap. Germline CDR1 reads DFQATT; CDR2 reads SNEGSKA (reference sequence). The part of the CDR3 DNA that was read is TGCAGTGCTAGAGGGGGGAGCGGGCCACCAGATACG. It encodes CSARGGSGPPDT. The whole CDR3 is CSARGGSGPPDTQYF.

CDR3 amino acids: CASSATLDLLETQYF. CDR3 DNA, as far as it was read: TGTGCCAGCAGTGCGACGTTAGACTTGCTTGAGACC. The rearrangement joins TRBV6-1 to TRBJ2-5; the D is unclear. From the germline J gene comes the end of the CDR3, since the read stops 3 residues before it. This CDR3 region has 15 residues. The ends were cut back, 4 bases at V and 5 bases at J, with 17 bases in the middle. In germline, CDR1 is MNHNS, CDR2 SASEGT.

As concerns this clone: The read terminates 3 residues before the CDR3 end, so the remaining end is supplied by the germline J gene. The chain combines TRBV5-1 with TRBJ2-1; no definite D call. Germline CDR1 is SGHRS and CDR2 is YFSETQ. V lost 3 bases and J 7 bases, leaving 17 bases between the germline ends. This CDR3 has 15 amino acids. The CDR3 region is CASSSGSSLLNEQFF. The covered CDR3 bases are TGCGCCAGCAGCTCCGGGTCCTCCTTACTGAATGAG.

CDR3 region: CASSEELGGYEQYF. The DNA read from the CDR3 is TGTGCCAGCAGTGAGGAACTGGGGGGCTACGAG. The J gene is TRBJ2-7, the V gene TRBV6-4; tentatively, D is TRBD2 (6 bases). The CDR3 end falls 3 residues outside the read, so it is completed with the germline J gene. The CDR3 loop spans 14 amino acids. Trimming pared 3 bases from V and 3 bases from J, leaving 12 bases between. Germline V lookup: CDR1 MRHNA, CDR2 SNTAGT.

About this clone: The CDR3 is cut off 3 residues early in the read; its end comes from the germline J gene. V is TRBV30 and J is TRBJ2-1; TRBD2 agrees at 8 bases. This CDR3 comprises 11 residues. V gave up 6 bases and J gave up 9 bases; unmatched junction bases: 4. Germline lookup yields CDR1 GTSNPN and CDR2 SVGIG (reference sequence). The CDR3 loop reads CACGLAGEQFF. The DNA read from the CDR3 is TGTGCCTGTGGACTAGCCGGTGAG. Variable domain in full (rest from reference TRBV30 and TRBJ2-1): SQTIHQWPATLVQPVGSPLSLECTVEGTSNPNLYWYRQAAGRGLQLLFYSVGIGQISSEVPQNLSASRPQDRQFILSSKKLLLSDSGFYLCACGLAGEQFFGPGTRLTVL.

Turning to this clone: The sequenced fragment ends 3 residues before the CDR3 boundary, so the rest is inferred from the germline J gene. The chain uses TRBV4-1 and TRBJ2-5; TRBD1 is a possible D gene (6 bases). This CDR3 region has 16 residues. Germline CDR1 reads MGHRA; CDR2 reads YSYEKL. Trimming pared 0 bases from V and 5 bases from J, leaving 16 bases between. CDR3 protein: CASSQDSRAQGETQYF. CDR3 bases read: TGCGCCAGCAGCCAAGATTCCAGGGCCCAGGGGGAGACC.

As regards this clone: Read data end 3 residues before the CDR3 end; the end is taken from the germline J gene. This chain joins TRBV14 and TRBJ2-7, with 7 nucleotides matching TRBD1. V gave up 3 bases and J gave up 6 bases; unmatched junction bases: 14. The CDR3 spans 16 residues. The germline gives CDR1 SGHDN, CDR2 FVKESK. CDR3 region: CASSHHLDRAKGEQYF. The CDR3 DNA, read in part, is TGTGCCAGCAGCCACCACCTTGACAGGGCCAAGGGCGAG.

The chain's CDR3 is CASSLDFSELFF. The part of the CDR3 DNA that was read is TGTGCCAGCAGCTTAGATTTTAGCGAG. This chain connects TRBV7-9 to TRBJ2-2; D gene unclear. The CDR3 end is not reached by the read, which stops 3 residues before it; the germline J gene fills it in. This CDR3 contains 12 residues. The germline gives CDR1 SEHNR, CDR2 FQNEAQ (reference sequence).

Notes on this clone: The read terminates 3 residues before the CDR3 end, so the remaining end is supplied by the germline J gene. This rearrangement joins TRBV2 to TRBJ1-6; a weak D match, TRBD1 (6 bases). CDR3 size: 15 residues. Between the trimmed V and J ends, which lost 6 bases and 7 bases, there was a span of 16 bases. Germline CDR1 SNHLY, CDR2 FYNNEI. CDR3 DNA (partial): TGTGCCAGCAGGACCTTAGGGACACAAAATTCACCC. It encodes CASRTLGTQNSP. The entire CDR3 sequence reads CASRTLGTQNSPLHF.

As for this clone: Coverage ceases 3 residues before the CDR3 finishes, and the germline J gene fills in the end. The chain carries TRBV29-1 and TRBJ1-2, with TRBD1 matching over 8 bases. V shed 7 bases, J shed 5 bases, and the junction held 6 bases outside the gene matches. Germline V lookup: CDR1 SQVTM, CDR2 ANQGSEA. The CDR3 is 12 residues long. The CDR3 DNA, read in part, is TGCAGCGCCCGACAGGGGAAGTATGGC. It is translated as CSARQGKYG. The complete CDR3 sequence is CSARQGKYGYTF.

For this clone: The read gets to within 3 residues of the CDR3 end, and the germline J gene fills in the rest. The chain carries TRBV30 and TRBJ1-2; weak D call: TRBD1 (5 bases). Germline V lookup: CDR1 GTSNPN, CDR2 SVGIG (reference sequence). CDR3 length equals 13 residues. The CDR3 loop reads CAWSFAGRVAYTF. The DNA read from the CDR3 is TGTGCCTGGAGCTTTGCGGGGCGGGTGGCC.

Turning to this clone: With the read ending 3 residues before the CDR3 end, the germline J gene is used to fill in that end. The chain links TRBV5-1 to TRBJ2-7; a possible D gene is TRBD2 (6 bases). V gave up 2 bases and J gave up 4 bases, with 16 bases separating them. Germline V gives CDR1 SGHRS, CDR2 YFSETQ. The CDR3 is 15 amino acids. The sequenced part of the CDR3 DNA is TGCGCCAGCAGCTTTGGGGGGAGTTCTTTTTACGAG. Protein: CASSFGGSSFYE. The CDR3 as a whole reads CASSFGGSSFYEQYF.

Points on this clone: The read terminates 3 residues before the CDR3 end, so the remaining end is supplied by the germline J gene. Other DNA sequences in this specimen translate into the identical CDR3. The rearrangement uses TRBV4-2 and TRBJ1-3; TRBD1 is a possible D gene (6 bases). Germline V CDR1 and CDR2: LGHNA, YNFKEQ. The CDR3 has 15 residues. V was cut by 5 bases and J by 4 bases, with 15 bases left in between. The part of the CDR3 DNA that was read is TGTGCCAGCAGCGCAGGGGTCCAGGGAGGAAACACC. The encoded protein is CASSAGVQGGNT. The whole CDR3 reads CASSAGVQGGNTIYF.

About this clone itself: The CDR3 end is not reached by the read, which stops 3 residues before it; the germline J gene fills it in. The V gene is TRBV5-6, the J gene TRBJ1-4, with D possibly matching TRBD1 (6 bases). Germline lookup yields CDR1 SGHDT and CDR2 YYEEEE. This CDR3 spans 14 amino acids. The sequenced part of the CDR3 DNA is TGTGCCAGCAGCTCGGACAGAACTAATTCACCA. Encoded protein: CASSSDRTNSP. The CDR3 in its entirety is CASSSDRTNSPLFF.